This T cell receptor beta chain originates from a study of technical replicates of blood from a few donors. Losses at the gene ends were 2 bases for V and 4 bases for J; bases not matched to a gene: 3. Germline CDR1 and CDR2: MDHEN and SYDVKM. The CDR3 extends over 15 amino acids. The table came from immunoSEQ multiplex PCR; TCRdb's copy has only in-frame clones and leaves some out. The sample lists some 77,000 clones, more than 85% occurring once. In its sample, this clone was seen once. The sequence was obtained from a human donor in good health. Sequencing was performed on T cells isolated from PBMCs. This chain joins TRBV28 and TRBJ1-4; TRBD1 matches 8 bases. The CDR3 reads CASSLRDRYNEKLFF. The CDR3 DNA sequence: TGTGCCAGCAGTTTACGGGACAGGTATAATGAAAAACTGTTTTTT.